Listed below are T cell receptor beta chains from one sample, sequenced in a study of cytomegalovirus exposure and HLA in healthy donors. Assay used: immunoSEQ multiplex PCR; TCRdb lists only in-frame clones, some missing. The sample totals approximately 110,000 clones. The sample consisted of PBMCs. These receptors were taken from a man younger than 35 in good health and CMV-seronegative. Both conserved end residues are part of each CDR3. A D gene is named only where the DNA matches it firmly.

d_call	v_call	j_call	cdr3_nt	cdr3_aa
TRBD1	TRBV9	TRBJ1-4	TGTGCCAGCAGCCTCCAGGGACAGGGAGGAGAAAAACTGTTTTTT	CASSLQGQGGEKLFF
.	TRBV1	TRBJ2-4	TGCACCAGCGGGGGACTGGGGTTGTCCATTCAGTACTTC	CTSGGLGLSIQYF
.	TRBV11-2	TRBJ2-7	TGTGCCAGCAGCTTTCGTCGGGAGCAGTACTTC	CASSFRREQYF
TRBD2	TRBV5-1	TRBJ2-7	TGCGCCAGCAGGCAAGGGACTAGCGTTGCCTACGAGCAGTACTTC	CASRQGTSVAYEQYF
.	TRBV19	TRBJ2-7	TGTGCCAGTAGTATAGGGGCCTCAGGGGCGCAGTACTTC	CASSIGASGAQYF
.	TRBV7-9	TRBJ1-1	TGTGCCATCAAAGGGGGGAACACTGAAGCTTTCTTT	CAIKGGNTEAFF
TRBD1	TRBV5-1	TRBJ1-2	TGCGCCAGCAGCCCCGGGACAGGGGGTGGCTACACCTTC	CASSPGTGGGYTF
TRBD2	TRBV6-5	TRBJ2-5	TGTGCCAGCAGTTACGAGACTAGCGGCGGTCAAGAGACCCAGTACTTC	CASSYETSGGQETQYF
.	TRBV11-2	TRBJ1-2	TGTGCCAGCAGCCCCACAGGGACCGACTATGGCTACACCTTC	CASSPTGTDYGYTF
.	TRBV5-8	TRBJ2-3	TGTGCCAGCAGCGTGTCCCTCCGCACAGATACGCAGTATTTT	CASSVSLRTDTQYF
TRBD1	TRBV5-4	TRBJ2-2	TGTGCCAGCAGCGCAGGGACAGGGAACACCGGGGAGCTGTTTTTT	CASSAGTGNTGELFF
TRBD1	TRBV5-4	TRBJ2-3	TGTGCCAGCAGCTGGGGACAGGGAGCAACAGATACGCAGTATTTT	CASSWGQGATDTQYF
TRBD1	TRBV5-4	TRBJ1-2	TGTGCCAGCAGCTCGGGACAGGGGGCGGATACTAACTATGGCTACACCTTC	CASSSGQGADTNYGYTF
.	TRBV18	TRBJ1-2	TGTGCCAGCTCCCCGGGGGGTGGCTATGGCTACACCTTC	CASSPGGGYGYTF
.	TRBV7-2	TRBJ1-4	TGTGCCAGCAGCCTAAGTTATCCCACCCGAAATGAAAAACTGTTTTTT	CASSLSYPTRNEKLFF
TRBD1	TRBV5-1	TRBJ2-3	TGCGCCAGCAGACACAGGGGTAGGGGGGATACGCAGTATTTT	CASRHRGRGDTQYF
.	TRBV2	TRBJ1-6	TGTGCCAGCAGCGGGGGGGATTATTCACCCCTCCACTTT	CASSGGDYSPLHF
TRBD2	TRBV18	TRBJ2-7	TGTGCCAGCTCACCAGAGAGCGGGGCGTACGAGCAGTACTTC	CASSPESGAYEQYF
TRBD1	TRBV6-4	TRBJ1-6	TGTGCCAGCAGGCCAGGACAGGAGCTTAATTCACCCCTCCACTTT	CASRPGQELNSPLHF
.	TRBV27	TRBJ2-7	TGTGCCAGCAGTTTAGGGAGAGGGCAGTACGAGCAGTACTTC	CASSLGRGQYEQYF
.	TRBV30	TRBJ2-3	TGTGCCTGGTCTGGGTCCGGAGGAGCAGATACGCAGTATTTT	CAWSGSGGADTQYF
.	TRBV4-2	TRBJ1-1	TGTGCCAGCAGCCCACCCGCGGTGAACACTGAAGCTTTCTTT	CASSPPAVNTEAFF
TRBD1	TRBV4-1	TRBJ2-7	TGCGCCAGCAGCCAACTCCAGGGGGTCTCCTACGAGCAGTACTTC	CASSQLQGVSYEQYF
.	TRBV5-1	TRBJ2-3	TGCGCCAGCAGCTTGGGCGGCGGGGGCCCCTTCACAGATACGCAGTATTTT	CASSLGGGGPFTDTQYF
.	TRBV9	TRBJ1-2	TGTGCCAGCAGCGTAGGGACTTATGGCTACACCTTC	CASSVGTYGYTF
TRBD2	TRBV5-1	TRBJ2-7	TGCGCCAGCAGCTCAAACCGACTAGCGAACTACGAGCAGTACTTC	CASSSNRLANYEQYF
.	TRBV4-1	TRBJ1-1	TGCGCCAGCAGCCAAGCCGGACTTACCACTGAAGCTTTCTTT	CASSQAGLTTEAFF
.	TRBV5-4	TRBJ2-7	TGTGCCAGCAGCTCTTCCTACGAGCAGTACTTC	CASSSSYEQYF
TRBD1	TRBV5-1	TRBJ2-7	TGCGCCAGCAGCGAACGGACAGGGGGCGAGCAGTACTTC	CASSERTGGEQYF
.	TRBV7-2	TRBJ1-5	TGTGCCAGCAGCTCGCGGGGGAATCAGCCCCAGCATTTT	CASSSRGNQPQHF
.	TRBV7-7	TRBJ2-1	TGTGCTAGCAGCTCGCGGAACACAGGGGAGCAGTTCTTC	CASSSRNTGEQFF
TRBD2	TRBV15	TRBJ2-5	TGTGCCACCAGCAGAGATCGAAGTGGCGGGAGTGAGACCCAGTACTTC	CATSRDRSGGSETQYF
.	TRBV6-5	TRBJ1-1	TGTGCCAGCAGCCTTCAGGGCCGCACTGAAGCTTTCTTT	CASSLQGRTEAFF
.	TRBV5-1	TRBJ1-6	TGCGCCAGCAGCTGGGAAACGGGTGGAGGTAAATCACCCCTCCACTTT	CASSWETGGGKSPLHF
.	TRBV30	TRBJ1-2	TGTGCCTGGAGTTACACCGGGATGGACTATGGCTACACCTTC	CAWSYTGMDYGYTF
.	TRBV19	TRBJ1-1	TGTGCCAGTACCGGAACAGGGAACATGAACACTGAAGCTTTCTTT	CASTGTGNMNTEAFF
.	TRBV5-6	TRBJ2-5	TGTGCCAGCAGCCCGACCTATGACAGTAACCAAGAGACCCAGTACTTC	CASSPTYDSNQETQYF
TRBD2	TRBV9	TRBJ2-3	TGTGCCAGCAGCGTAGGCGATAGCGGGGGGAAAGATACGCAGTATTTT	CASSVGDSGGKDTQYF
.	TRBV10-1	TRBJ1-5	TGCGCCAGCAGTAGGGACACAAATCAGCCCCAGCATTTT	CASSRDTNQPQHF
TRBD1	TRBV6-1	TRBJ1-1	TGTGCCAGCAGTGGAACAGACCGGGACAGGGGAGGTCTTCACACTGAAGCTTTCTTT	CASSGTDRDRGGLHTEAFF
TRBD1	TRBV5-1	TRBJ1-1	TGCGCCAGCTTAAGGACAGGGGAAACTGAAGCTTTCTTT	CASLRTGETEAFF
TRBD1	TRBV29-1	TRBJ2-1	TGCAGCTCCCTGGGACAGGGTCCCTACAATGAGCAGTTCTTC	CSSLGQGPYNEQFF
TRBD1	TRBV30	TRBJ1-6	TGTGCCTGGGTCGCTCGGGACAGGGACGGGACCTTTAACTCACCCCTCCACTTT	CAWVARDRDGTFNSPLHF
.	TRBV19	TRBJ2-6	TGTGCCAGTAGTGTCCAGGGGGGCTTCAACTCTTTCTCTGGGGCCAACGTCCTGACTTTC	CASSVQGGFNSFSGANVLTF
TRBD1	TRBV27	TRBJ1-1	TGTGCCAGCAGCTGGGACAGGGCGAACACTGAAGCTTTCTTT	CASSWDRANTEAFF
TRBD1	TRBV6-1	TRBJ1-1	TGTGCCAGCACTACAGGGGACACTGAAGCTTTCTTT	CASTTGDTEAFF
TRBD1	TRBV5-1	TRBJ1-4	TGCGCCAGCAGCTTGTCCCGGGACAGGGGGCTTGTTAATGAAAAACTGTTTTTT	CASSLSRDRGLVNEKLFF
TRBD1	TRBV7-6	TRBJ2-7	TGTGCCAGCAGCTTAAATGGGGACAGGCACGAGCAGTACTTC	CASSLNGDRHEQYF
TRBD1	TRBV10-3	TRBJ1-1	TGTGCCACCGCATGGGGACAGGGGGGGGCCCGGGCTTTCTTT	CATAWGQGGARAFF
.	TRBV29-1	TRBJ1-5	TGCAGCGTGCGTGATTATAGCAATCAGCCCCAGCATTTT	CSVRDYSNQPQHF
TRBD2	TRBV4-1	TRBJ2-3	TGCGCCAGCAGCCAAACGGGACTACTTAGCACAGATACGCAGTATTTT	CASSQTGLLSTDTQYF